This T cell receptor (beta chain) was identified during a study of shared T cell receptors in the human thymus. The CDR3 runs 18 residues. Germline loops: CDR1 GTSNPN, CDR2 SVGIG (reference sequence). J was trimmed by 3 bases and V by 1 base; bases with no gene match: 14. The table came from immunoSEQ multiplex PCR; TCRdb's copy has only in-frame clones and leaves some out. Of some 640,000 clones listed, around 87% were seen once; the top ten hold roughly 0.0087%. These data also featured in a second study, about human thymus T cells.

Sequencing was carried out using thymocytes. This receptor was taken from a boy less than two years old with a congenital heart defect. The rearrangement uses TRBV30 and TRBJ2-2; the match to TRBD2 covers 7 bases. The CDR3 nucleotides read TGTGCCTGGAGTGGGGGTGGGGAAGCGGGATCGGACACCGGGGAGCTGTTTTTT. Translated, it gives CAWSGGGEAGSDTGELFF.